The 13 T cell receptor beta chains below come from one sample, sequenced in a study of blood T cell repertoires in COVID-19 (dated by TCRdb to 2018 to 2020). The library was prepared using the immunoSEQ multiplex PCR assay. Here the immuneACCESS table is served through TCRdb, limited to in-frame sequences with V and J called. Missing clones are a known gap in these copies; in checked studies unresolved V genes cover under half, and the rest lacks a known reason. Within this sample are about 260,000 clones, with 88% of them counted one time only. The top ten clonotypes cover 0.7% of the sample. Source material: peripheral blood. Every receptor here comes from a human donor in a cohort sampled during active COVID-19.

The CDR3 region is CASSIGEEWRSYNEQFF. The DNA of the CDR3 is TGTGCCAGTAGTATAGGGGAGGAGTGGCGCTCCTACAATGAGCAGTTCTTC. This chain links TRBV19 with TRBJ2-1; D is possibly TRBD2 (6 bases). Germline loops: CDR1 LNHDA, CDR2 SQIVND (reference sequence). Trimming cost V 1 base and J 0 bases, with 13 bases left between them. The CDR3 loop spans 17 amino acids.

The chain links TRBV10-2 to TRBJ2-7; 10 bases map to TRBD2. The CDR3 consists of 19 residues. Germline V gene sequence: CDR1 WSHSY, CDR2 SAAADI. After removal of 0 bases from V and 0 bases from J, the junction contained 11 bases not matched to a gene. The CDR3 region has the DNA TGCGCCAGCAGTGAGTCTTTAGCGGGGGGTCTTCTCAGCTCCTACGAGCAGTACTTC. Encoded protein: CASSESLAGGLLSSYEQYF.

This clone was picked up a small number of times. The V call is TRBV7-2, the J call TRBJ2-7, with 7 bases aligning to TRBD2. The ends lost 5 bases at V and 1 base at J; junction bases unmatched: 11. CDR1 and CDR2 (germline): SGHTA, FQGNSA. The CDR3 is made up of 16 amino acids. This chain's CDR3 is CASSPRGGTKSYEQYF. The CDR3 DNA reads TGTGCCAGCAGCCCCCGGGGTGGGACTAAGTCCTACGAGCAGTACTTC. Complete variable domain (other parts from reference TRBV7-2 and TRBJ2-7): GAGVSQSPSNKVTEKGKDVELRCDPISGHTALYWYRQSLGQGLEFLIYFQGNSAPDKSGLPSDRFSAERTGGSVSTLTIQRTQQEDSAVYLCASSPRGGTKSYEQYFGPGTRLTVT.

This sequence joins TRBV5-6 and TRBJ2-7, with a possible D match to TRBD1 (6 bases). The CDR3 runs to 16 residues. The V end lost 1 base, the J end lost 6 bases, and 20 bases lay between the germline ends. Germline CDR1 reads SGHDT; CDR2 reads YYEEEE. The DNA for the CDR3 is TGTGCCAGCAGCTTGTTATCCCGACAGGATGTATCCGAGCAGTACTTC. Its protein is CASSLLSRQDVSEQYF.

The chain links TRBV23-1 to TRBJ2-1, with 7 bases identical to TRBD1. TRBV23-1 has ORF status, its function being uncertain. The CDR3 totals 16 residues. V trimming: 6 bases; J trimming: 2 bases; junction bases outside the gene matches: 10. Here the CDR3 reads CASSQVSDRTYNEQFF. The CDR3 DNA follows: TGCGCCAGCAGCCAGGTCTCGGACAGGACCTACAATGAGCAGTTCTTC.

This chain uses TRBV19 with TRBJ1-6; TRBD1 might be the D (5 bases). Germline lookup yields CDR1 LNHDA and CDR2 SQIVND (reference sequence). The CDR3 length is 17 residues. V was trimmed by 3 bases and J by 7 bases, leaving 19 bases between them. CDR3 loop: CASSILGSAGLNSPLHF. The CDR3 DNA sequence: TGTGCCAGTAGTATTCTTGGATCGGCAGGGTTGAATTCACCCCTCCACTTT.

This chain connects TRBV23-1 to TRBJ2-7, with TRBD1 as a possible D gene (5 bases). TRBV23-1 is flagged as an ORF with uncertain function. V lost 10 bases and J 5 bases, leaving 21 bases between the germline ends. This CDR3 contains 14 residues. The CDR3, as DNA: TGCGCCATCATTAGGGGCAGGCAAAACGACGAGCAGTACTTC. Translation: CAIIRGRQNDEQYF.

This CDR3 is CASSHPGIYGYTF. DNA for the CDR3: TGTGCCAGCAGCCACCCGGGGATCTATGGCTACACCTTC. The rearrangement links TRBV3-1 (or the pseudogene TRBV3-2) to TRBJ1-2; D remains ambiguous. The CDR3 totals 13 residues. In germline, CDR1 is LGHDT, CDR2 YNNKEL (reference sequence). Trimming stripped 3 bases from V and 4 bases from J, with 9 bases between.

The chain links TRBV4-3 to TRBJ2-3, with D maybe TRBD2 (5 bases). V was clipped by 4 bases and J by 0 bases, with 8 bases between them. CDR3 length: 14 amino acids. CDR1 and CDR2 from the germline V gene are LGHNA and YSLEER. CDR3 protein: CASSPGSSTDTQYF. The CDR3 nucleotides are TGCGCCAGCAGCCCGGGATCGAGCACAGATACGCAGTATTTT.

V gene TRBV6-2 or TRBV6-3 combines with J gene TRBJ1-6; TRBD1 might be the D (5 bases). The CDR3 has 15 residues. The V and J ends lost 3 bases and 8 bases respectively, with 14 bases between them. Germline CDR1 reads MNHEY; CDR2 reads SVGEGT. CDR3 coding DNA: TGTGCCAGCAGTTATAGGGAAACAGGATATTCACCCCTCCACTTT. Translating gives CASSYRETGYSPLHF.

The genes are TRBV7-2 and TRBJ1-1; TRBD1 matches at 8 bases. The CDR3 totals 15 residues. V gave up 3 bases and J gave up 1 base; unmatched junction bases: 4. CDR1 SGHTA and CDR2 FQGNSA come from the germline V gene. CDR3 residues: CASSLDRDPNTEAFF. The CDR3 DNA reads as TGTGCCAGCAGCTTGGACAGGGACCCGAACACTGAAGCTTTCTTT.

The chain employs TRBV6-2 or TRBV6-3 and TRBJ2-7; D remains unclear. This CDR3 is 15 amino acids long. V was clipped by 4 bases and J by 6 bases, with 19 bases between them. The germline V gene has CDR1 MNHEY and CDR2 SVGEGT. This CDR3 reads CASSFSSTTWREQYF. The CDR3 nucleotides are TGTGCCAGCAGTTTCTCAAGCACGACATGGCGCGAGCAGTACTTC.

V usage is TRBV7-9 and J usage is TRBJ2-2; 7 bases line up with TRBD2. The CDR3 consists of 17 residues. CDR1 is SEHNR, CDR2 FQNEAQ, per germline (reference sequence). With V trimmed by 5 bases and J by 0 bases, 9 bases remained unmatched. The CDR3 spells CASSLWGGPANTGELFF. As DNA, the CDR3 is TGTGCCAGCAGCCTGTGGGGAGGGCCCGCGAACACCGGGGAGCTGTTTTTT.